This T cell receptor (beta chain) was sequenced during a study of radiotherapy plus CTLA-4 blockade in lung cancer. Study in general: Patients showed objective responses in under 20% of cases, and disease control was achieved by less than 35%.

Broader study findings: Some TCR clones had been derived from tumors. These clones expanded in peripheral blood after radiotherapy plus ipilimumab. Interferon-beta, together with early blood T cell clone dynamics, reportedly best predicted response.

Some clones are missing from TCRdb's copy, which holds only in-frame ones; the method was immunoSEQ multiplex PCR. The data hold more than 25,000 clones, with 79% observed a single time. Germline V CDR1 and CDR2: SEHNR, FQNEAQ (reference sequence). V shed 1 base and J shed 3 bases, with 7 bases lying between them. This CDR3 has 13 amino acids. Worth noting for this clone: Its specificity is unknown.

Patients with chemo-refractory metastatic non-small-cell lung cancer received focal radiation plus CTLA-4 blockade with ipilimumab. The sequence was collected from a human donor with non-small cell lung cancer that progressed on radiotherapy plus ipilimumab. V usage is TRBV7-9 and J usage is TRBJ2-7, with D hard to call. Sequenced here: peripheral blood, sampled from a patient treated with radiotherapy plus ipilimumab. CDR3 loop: CASSLESGYEQYF. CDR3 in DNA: TGTGCCAGCAGCTTAGAATCCGGCTACGAGCAGTACTTC. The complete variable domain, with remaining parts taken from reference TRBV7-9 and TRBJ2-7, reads DTGVSQNPRHKITKRGQNVTFRCDPISEHNRLYWYRQTLGQGPEFLTYFQNEAQLEKSRLLSDRFSAERPKGSFSTLEIQRTEQGDSAMYLCASSLESGYEQYFGPGTRLTVT.